This TCR beta chain was found in a study of OX40 agonist ivuxolimab in advanced cancers. TCRdb keeps only in-frame clones here, not all; method: immunoSEQ multiplex PCR. The sample has roughly 65,000 clones, nearly 85% seen once; the top ten hold roughly 11%. The sequence came from an adult with an advanced solid tumor such as melanoma, head and neck, liver or kidney cancer. Material: CD4+ or CD8+ T cells sorted from blood, obtained in a trial of the OX40 agonist ivuxolimab.

Written as DNA, the CDR3 is TGCGCCAGCAGTGTAGCAGGGTTGGGCGAGCAGTACTTC. This translates into CASSVAGLGEQYF. The chain joins TRBV10-2 to TRBJ2-7; possibly TRBD1 for D (5 bases). The germline V and J ends were trimmed by 4 bases and 6 bases, with 13 bases remaining between them. The CDR3 totals 13 residues. In germline, CDR1 is WSHSY, CDR2 SAAADI.